These T cell receptor beta chains were read from a single sample in a study of OX40 agonist ivuxolimab in advanced cancers. The protocol was immunoSEQ multiplex PCR, while the TCRdb copy is restricted to in-frame clones and leaves out a portion. The data contain about 58,000 clones, approximately 89% of them singletons. This sample comprised CD4+ or CD8+ T cells sorted from blood, obtained in a trial of the OX40 agonist ivuxolimab. The receptors come from an adult with an advanced solid tumor such as melanoma, head and neck, liver or kidney cancer. Each CDR3 is given with its conserved first and last residue. A D gene is named only where the DNA matches it firmly. The size of a clone is reported for some rows only, either as once, few or many, or as a class for expanded clones.

j_call: TRBJ2-7
v_call: TRBV5-1
clone_size: NA
d_call: TRBD2
cdr3_nt: TGCGCCAGCAGCTTAGGGACTAGCGGGAGCGAGCAGTACTTC
cdr3_aa: CASSLGTSGSEQYF

j_call: TRBJ1-2
v_call: TRBV5-4
clone_size: few
d_call: TRBD1
cdr3_nt: TGTGCCAGCAGTCCACAGGGGGGTGGCTACACCTTC
cdr3_aa: CASSPQGGGYTF

j_call: TRBJ2-5
v_call: TRBV5-1
clone_size: NA
d_call: TRBD1
cdr3_nt: TGCGCCAGCAGCATGGACAGGGGGCGAGGGACCCAGTACTTC
cdr3_aa: CASSMDRGRGTQYF

j_call: TRBJ2-7
v_call: TRBV6-5
clone_size: NA
d_call: NA
cdr3_nt: TGCGCCAGCAGTTACTTCTTCTACGAGCAGTACTTC
cdr3_aa: CASSYFFYEQYF

j_call: TRBJ2-7
v_call: TRBV6-6
clone_size: NA
d_call: TRBD1
cdr3_nt: TGTGCCAGCAGCCTGGGACAGGTCTACGAGCAGTACTTC
cdr3_aa: CASSLGQVYEQYF

j_call: TRBJ2-5
v_call: TRBV7-2
clone_size: NA
d_call: TRBD2
cdr3_nt: TGTGCCAGCAGCTTAGATCGGGGGGAAGAGACCCAGTACTTC
cdr3_aa: CASSLDRGEETQYF

j_call: TRBJ2-7
v_call: TRBV18
clone_size: NA
d_call: TRBD1
cdr3_nt: TGTGCCAGCTCACCGGGGACAGGGGCCGACGAGCAGTACTTC
cdr3_aa: CASSPGTGADEQYF

j_call: TRBJ2-3
v_call: TRBV4-1
clone_size: NA
d_call: TRBD2
cdr3_nt: TGCGCCAGCAGCCTTACTAGCGGCACAGATACGCAGTATTTT
cdr3_aa: CASSLTSGTDTQYF

j_call: TRBJ2-3
v_call: TRBV10-3
clone_size: NA
d_call: NA
cdr3_nt: TGTGCCATCAGTGCGCAGGGCCCAGATACGCAGTATTTT
cdr3_aa: CAISAQGPDTQYF

j_call: TRBJ2-2
v_call: TRBV6-6
clone_size: NA
d_call: NA
cdr3_nt: TGTGCCAGCAGTTACGTAACGGGAGTATCAACCGGGGAGCTGTTTTTT
cdr3_aa: CASSYVTGVSTGELFF

j_call: TRBJ1-5
v_call: TRBV2
clone_size: NA
d_call: NA
cdr3_nt: TGTGCCAGCAGTGAAGGCGGGGTACGTCAGCCCCAGCATTTT
cdr3_aa: CASSEGGVRQPQHF

j_call: TRBJ1-1
v_call: TRBV19
clone_size: NA
d_call: NA
cdr3_nt: TGTGCCAGTAGTACGGACAGTCAGGCCGCTGAAGCTTTCTTT
cdr3_aa: CASSTDSQAAEAFF

j_call: TRBJ2-1
v_call: TRBV28
clone_size: NA
d_call: NA
cdr3_nt: TGTGCCAGCAGTTTAGAGGGTCTCGATGAGCAGTTCTTC
cdr3_aa: CASSLEGLDEQFF

j_call: TRBJ2-5
v_call: TRBV7-8
clone_size: NA
d_call: NA
cdr3_nt: TGTGCCAGCAGCTCCTCGGGGGCAGAGACCCAGTACTTC
cdr3_aa: CASSSSGAETQYF

j_call: TRBJ2-5
v_call: TRBV18
clone_size: NA
d_call: NA
cdr3_nt: TGTGCCAGCTCACAGGGTCGACAAGAGACCCAGTACTTC
cdr3_aa: CASSQGRQETQYF

j_call: TRBJ2-7
v_call: TRBV4-1
clone_size: few
d_call: TRBD2
cdr3_nt: TGCGCCAGCAGCCAATGGACTAGCGGGAATCTCGAGCAGTACTTC
cdr3_aa: CASSQWTSGNLEQYF

j_call: TRBJ2-3
v_call: TRBV5-1
clone_size: NA
d_call: TRBD1
cdr3_nt: TGCGCCAGCAGTGAGGGACAGGGGACAGATACGCAGTATTTT
cdr3_aa: CASSEGQGTDTQYF

j_call: TRBJ2-3
v_call: TRBV29-1
clone_size: NA
d_call: NA
cdr3_nt: TGCAGCGTTGAGTATTCCTACCCAGATACGCAGTATTTT
cdr3_aa: CSVEYSYPDTQYF

j_call: TRBJ2-2
v_call: TRBV28
clone_size: NA
d_call: NA
cdr3_nt: TGTGCCAGCAGTTTATCCAACCTGAGGGGTATCACCGGGGAGCTGTTTTTT
cdr3_aa: CASSLSNLRGITGELFF

j_call: TRBJ1-6
v_call: TRBV19
clone_size: NA
d_call: TRBD1
cdr3_nt: TGTGCCAGTAGTCGGCGGGACAGGGCTAATTCACCCCTCCACTTT
cdr3_aa: CASSRRDRANSPLHF

j_call: TRBJ1-2
v_call: TRBV4-2
clone_size: NA
d_call: TRBD1
cdr3_nt: TGTGCCAGCAGCCAAGATCACAGACAGGGGGCAAGCTATGGCTACACCTTC
cdr3_aa: CASSQDHRQGASYGYTF

j_call: TRBJ2-1
v_call: TRBV9
clone_size: NA
d_call: TRBD1
cdr3_nt: TGTGCCAGCAGCGTGATGGGACAGGTTCCCTACAATGAGCAGTTCTTC
cdr3_aa: CASSVMGQVPYNEQFF

j_call: TRBJ1-2
v_call: TRBV25-1
clone_size: NA
d_call: TRBD1
cdr3_nt: TGTGCCAGCAGTGAACTGGGACAGGGGGCCTTTGGGGATGGCTACACCTTC
cdr3_aa: CASSELGQGAFGDGYTF

j_call: TRBJ2-3
v_call: TRBV6-6
clone_size: once
d_call: TRBD2
cdr3_nt: TGTGCCAGCAGGGTTGCGGGACTAGAAACAGATACGCAGTATTTT
cdr3_aa: CASRVAGLETDTQYF

j_call: TRBJ1-2
v_call: TRBV10-2
clone_size: few
d_call: NA
cdr3_nt: TGCGCCAGCAGTGAGGTCGGAAACTACTATGGCTACACCTTC
cdr3_aa: CASSEVGNYYGYTF

j_call: TRBJ1-5
v_call: TRBV27
clone_size: NA
d_call: NA
cdr3_nt: TGTGCCAGCAGTCGACAGCCATCTCAGCCCCAGCATTTT
cdr3_aa: CASSRQPSQPQHF

j_call: TRBJ2-7
v_call: TRBV4-1
clone_size: NA
d_call: TRBD1
cdr3_nt: TGCGCCAGCAGCCAAGCTCCGGGACAGTCCTACGAGCAGTACTTC
cdr3_aa: CASSQAPGQSYEQYF

j_call: TRBJ2-3
v_call: TRBV19
clone_size: NA
d_call: NA
cdr3_nt: TGTGCCAGTAGTATGGCAGATCGCACAGATACGCAGTATTTT
cdr3_aa: CASSMADRTDTQYF

j_call: TRBJ1-4
v_call: TRBV5-5
clone_size: NA
d_call: NA
cdr3_nt: TGTGCCAGCAGCTTGGGTCGTGACAGTTTTGCAACTAATGAAAAACTGTTTTTT
cdr3_aa: CASSLGRDSFATNEKLFF

j_call: TRBJ2-7
v_call: TRBV2
clone_size: NA
d_call: TRBD1
cdr3_nt: TGTGCCAGCAGTGAAGCGGTGGACAGGAAGCAGTACTTC
cdr3_aa: CASSEAVDRKQYF

j_call: TRBJ1-1
v_call: TRBV30
clone_size: NA
d_call: NA
cdr3_nt: TGTGCCTGGAGCCCCCCCACGGTCCCCACTGAAGCTTTCTTT
cdr3_aa: CAWSPPTVPTEAFF

j_call: TRBJ1-1
v_call: TRBV6-1
clone_size: NA
d_call: TRBD1
cdr3_nt: TGTGCCAGCAGTGAAGCGGGACAGGGAAAAGCTTTCTTT
cdr3_aa: CASSEAGQGKAFF

j_call: TRBJ1-4
v_call: TRBV19
clone_size: NA
d_call: NA
cdr3_nt: TGTGCCAGTAGTATCGGCAGGTTTAATGAAAAACTGTTTTTT
cdr3_aa: CASSIGRFNEKLFF

j_call: TRBJ2-5
v_call: TRBV5-1
clone_size: NA
d_call: NA
cdr3_nt: TGCGCCAGCAGCTTGGGGACAATACAAGAGACCCAGTACTTC
cdr3_aa: CASSLGTIQETQYF

j_call: TRBJ2-5
v_call: TRBV10-3
clone_size: NA
d_call: NA
cdr3_nt: TGTGCCATCAGTTCTAGCCAAGAGACCCAGTACTTC
cdr3_aa: CAISSSQETQYF

j_call: TRBJ1-1
v_call: TRBV28
clone_size: few
d_call: NA
cdr3_nt: TGTGCCAGCATTATTCCCACTGAAGCTTTCTTT
cdr3_aa: CASIIPTEAFF

j_call: TRBJ1-5
v_call: TRBV19
clone_size: NA
d_call: TRBD1
cdr3_nt: TGTGCCAGTAGTGGGGACAGGGGGCGAATTAGTAGCAATCAGCCCCAGCATTTT
cdr3_aa: CASSGDRGRISSNQPQHF

j_call: TRBJ2-1
v_call: TRBV23-1
clone_size: NA
d_call: TRBD2
cdr3_nt: TGCGCCAGCAGTCAGGCTAGCGGGAGAGGCGATGAGCAGTTCTTC
cdr3_aa: CASSQASGRGDEQFF

j_call: TRBJ2-2
v_call: TRBV5-1
clone_size: NA
d_call: TRBD1
cdr3_nt: TGCGCCAGCAGCGCCGGGACAGGGGGGACCGGGGAGCTGTTTTTT
cdr3_aa: CASSAGTGGTGELFF

j_call: TRBJ1-2
v_call: TRBV18
clone_size: NA
d_call: NA
cdr3_nt: TGTGCCGGCTCGTCGAGAACCAATGGCTACACCTTC
cdr3_aa: CAGSSRTNGYTF

j_call: TRBJ1-5
v_call: TRBV19
clone_size: NA
d_call: NA
cdr3_nt: TGTGCCAGTAGTCTCCGAGGGGAGCCCCAGCATTTT
cdr3_aa: CASSLRGEPQHF

j_call: TRBJ1-1
v_call: TRBV6-6
clone_size: NA
d_call: NA
cdr3_nt: TGTGCCAGCAGTTCCCTGTCCTCAGGGACTGAAGCTTTCTTT
cdr3_aa: CASSSLSSGTEAFF

j_call: TRBJ2-5
v_call: TRBV7-9
clone_size: NA
d_call: TRBD2
cdr3_nt: TGTGCCAGCAGCTTTAGTGCGGGGGGGACTCAAGAGACCCAGTACTTC
cdr3_aa: CASSFSAGGTQETQYF

j_call: TRBJ1-6
v_call: TRBV28
clone_size: NA
d_call: TRBD1
cdr3_nt: TGTGCCAGCAGTGTCGACAGGGGGAGCTCCTATAATTCACCCCTCCACTTT
cdr3_aa: CASSVDRGSSYNSPLHF

j_call: TRBJ2-7
v_call: TRBV5-1
clone_size: NA
d_call: NA
cdr3_nt: TGCGCCAGCAGCTTGAGGGAGGGGACAGCCGCCTACGAGCAGTACTTC
cdr3_aa: CASSLREGTAAYEQYF

j_call: TRBJ2-5
v_call: TRBV28
clone_size: NA
d_call: NA
cdr3_nt: TGTGCCAGCAGTTTACCACCTAGCGCAGCGGAGACCCAGTACTTC
cdr3_aa: CASSLPPSAAETQYF